What follows describes a single T cell receptor beta chain. This sample was taken from a study of blood T cell repertoires in COVID-19. On the study more broadly: Researchers got acute and convalescent COVID-19 samples from the United States, Italy and Spain. T cells, B-cell-depleted T cells, or PBMCs provided the cDNA or gDNA that served as material.

The CDR3 sequence is 14 residues long. Germline trimming cut 6 bases from V and 2 bases from J; bases unmatched to any gene: 6. Germline V lookup: CDR1 SQVTM, CDR2 ANQGSEA. In the original workflow: Reference gene primer amplification gave estimated nucleated cell counts. Assay used: immunoSEQ multiplex PCR; TCRdb lists only in-frame clones, some missing. That table is the source of V, J and clone size, and D and trimming were worked out from the DNA. Among about 670,000 clones listed, approximately 90% were seen once. The TCR originated in a young woman with acute or convalescent COVID-19. The chain combines TRBV29-1 with TRBJ1-2, with 10 nucleotides matching TRBD1. The sample consisted of peripheral blood. The CDR3 DNA is TGCAGCGTAGCCGAGGGACAGGGGAACTATGGCTACACCTTC. It codes for CSVAEGQGNYGYTF.